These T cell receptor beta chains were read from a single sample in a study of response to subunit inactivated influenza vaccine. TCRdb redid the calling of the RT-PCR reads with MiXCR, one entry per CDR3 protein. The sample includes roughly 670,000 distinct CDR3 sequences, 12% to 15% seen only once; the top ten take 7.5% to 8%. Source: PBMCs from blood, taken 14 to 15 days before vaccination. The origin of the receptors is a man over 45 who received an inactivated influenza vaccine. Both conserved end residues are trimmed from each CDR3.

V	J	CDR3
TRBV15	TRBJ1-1	ATSRVGREAF
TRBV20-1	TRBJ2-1	SARGLAVSYNEQF
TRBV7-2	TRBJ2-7	ASTNGAGRYEQY
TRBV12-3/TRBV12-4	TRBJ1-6	ASSLGRVRNSPLH
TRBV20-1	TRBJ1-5	SASPLGRETQPQH
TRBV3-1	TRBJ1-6	ASSLGTGASPLH
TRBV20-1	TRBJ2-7	SVDSGRGYEQY
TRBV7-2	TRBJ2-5	ASSLGSGQRGKETQY
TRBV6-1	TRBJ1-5	ASRGQGAGQPQH
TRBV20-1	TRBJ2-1	SARRLADNEQF
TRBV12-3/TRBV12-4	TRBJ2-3	ASSFSSAGRPGKQY
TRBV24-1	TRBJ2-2	ATSETVGGELF
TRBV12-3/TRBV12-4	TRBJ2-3	ASSFELAGSGTDTQY
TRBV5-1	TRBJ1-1	ASSLTMNTEAF
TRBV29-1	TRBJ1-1	SVEQNTEAF
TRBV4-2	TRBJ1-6	ASSQDSTVPPLH
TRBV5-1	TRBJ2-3	ASRPRQEGGADTQY
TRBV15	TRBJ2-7	ATSREQAHGSYEQY
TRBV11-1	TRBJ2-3	ASSLIPGQGGWADTQY
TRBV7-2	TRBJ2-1	ASVQGIGEQF
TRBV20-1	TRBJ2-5	SVIETQY
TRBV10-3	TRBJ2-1	AISESFGGTDYNEQF
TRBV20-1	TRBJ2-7	SAFSGTGAFIGEQY
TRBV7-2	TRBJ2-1	ASSYRLAGGSEQF
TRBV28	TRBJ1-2	ASSPTGIMDGYT
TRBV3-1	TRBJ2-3	ASSPAGGTSTDTQY